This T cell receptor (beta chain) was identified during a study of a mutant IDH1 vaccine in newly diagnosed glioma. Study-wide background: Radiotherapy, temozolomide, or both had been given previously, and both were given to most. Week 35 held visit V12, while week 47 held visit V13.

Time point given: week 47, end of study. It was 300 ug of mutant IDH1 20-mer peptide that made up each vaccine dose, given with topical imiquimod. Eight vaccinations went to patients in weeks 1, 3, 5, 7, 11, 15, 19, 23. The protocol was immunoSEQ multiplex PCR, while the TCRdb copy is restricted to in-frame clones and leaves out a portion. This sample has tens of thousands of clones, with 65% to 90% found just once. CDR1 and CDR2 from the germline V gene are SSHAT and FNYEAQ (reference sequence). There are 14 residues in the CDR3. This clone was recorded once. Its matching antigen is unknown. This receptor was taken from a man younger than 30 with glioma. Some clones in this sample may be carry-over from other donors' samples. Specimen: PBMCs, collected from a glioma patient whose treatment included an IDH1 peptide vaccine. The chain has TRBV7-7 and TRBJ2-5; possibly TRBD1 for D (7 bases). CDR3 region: CAIGPGGYQETQYF. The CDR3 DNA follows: TGTGCTATCGGTCCAGGGGGGTACCAAGAGACCCAGTACTTC.